This passage covers 17 T cell receptor beta chains from one sample sequenced in a study of blood T cell repertoires in COVID-19 (dated by TCRdb to the early 2020s). Library generation was performed with the immunoSEQ multiplex PCR assay. TCRdb provides this immuneACCESS table in a form limited to in-frame rearrangements. Some clones are lacking; in checked studies, under half of them reflect an unresolved V gene, and why the rest are absent is not known. This sample has over 100,000 clones in its table, and around four fifths of those were observed once. 7.9% of the sample is taken by the ten largest. The sequenced sample consisted of peripheral blood. Source of these receptors: a man aged 70-80 years with acute or convalescent COVID-19.

The chain recombines TRBV5-1 with TRBJ1-1, with D maybe TRBD1 (5 bases). Germline V gene sequence: CDR1 SGHRS, CDR2 YFSETQ. This CDR3 region has 15 residues. Deletions cut 4 bases from V and 3 bases from J, with 16 bases between. DNA for the CDR3: TGCGCCAGCAGCCTCGGAACAGGTCCGTACACTGAAGCTTTCTTT. Its translation: CASSLGTGPYTEAFF.

The chain has TRBV19 and TRBJ2-1; weak D call: TRBD2 (5 bases). Trimming took 5 bases from V and 0 from J, leaving 17 bases between them. The CDR3 loop spans 17 amino acids. Germline V gene data show CDR1 as LNHDA and CDR2 as SQIVND (reference sequence). This CDR3 is CASSPRTGKSSYNEQFF. The CDR3 nucleotides read TGTGCCAGTAGTCCCCGGACTGGAAAAAGCTCCTACAATGAGCAGTTCTTC. The complete variable domain, with remaining parts taken from reference TRBV19 and TRBJ2-1, reads DGGITQSPKYLFRKEGQNVTLSCEQNLNHDAMYWYRQDPGQGLRLIYYSQIVNDFQKGDIAEGYSVSREKKESFPLTVTSAQKNPTAFYLCASSPRTGKSSYNEQFFGPGTRLTVL.

The V call is TRBV3-1 (or the pseudogene TRBV3-2), the J call TRBJ1-5; a weak D match, TRBD1 (5 bases). The V end was cut by 5 bases, the J end by 7 bases, with 12 bases between. CDR3 size: 13 residues. Germline-derived CDR1 and CDR2 are LGHDT and YNNKEL (reference sequence). The CDR3 spells CASSAGLIQPQHF. CDR3 DNA: TGTGCCAGCAGCGCAGGGTTGATACAGCCCCAGCATTTT.

V usage is TRBV7-3 and J usage is TRBJ2-6, with 7 bases identical to TRBD1. The germline CDR1 and CDR2 sequences are SGHTA and FQGTGA. CDR3 length: 18 residues. J lost 2 bases, V lost 5 bases, and 12 bases had no gene match. The CDR3 DNA sequence: TGTGCCAGCAGCCTCTTGCCCCTAACAGGGGCTGGGGCCAACGTCCTGACTTTC. The encoded protein is CASSLLPLTGAGANVLTF.

The V call is TRBV27, the J call TRBJ1-5; TRBD1 agrees at 9 bases. The CDR3 is 15 amino acids. From germline, CDR1 is MNHEY and CDR2 SMNVEV (reference sequence). The V and J ends lost 5 bases and 4 bases, in that order; junction bases with no gene match: 6. The CDR3 nucleotides are TGTGCCAGCAGTATAGATGACAGGGGGAATCAGCCCCAGCATTTT. Its protein is CASSIDDRGNQPQHF.

The V call is TRBV28, the J call TRBJ1-5, with TRBD1 identical over 9 bases. The V and J ends lost 7 bases and 6 bases, in that order; junction bases with no gene match: 10. This CDR3 region has 15 residues. The V gene's germline CDR1 is MDHEN and CDR2 SYDVKM. For the CDR3, the DNA is TGTGCCAGCATCCAATCGGGACAGGGCGGTCAGCCCCAGCATTTT. This codes for CASIQSGQGGQPQHF.

This clone has only a few counts. The J gene is TRBJ1-4, the V gene TRBV7-2, with D perhaps matching TRBD1 (6 bases). The V gene's germline CDR1 is SGHTA and CDR2 FQGNSA. This CDR3 is built from 15 residues. Deletions cut 1 base from V and 10 bases from J, with 16 bases between. CDR3 sequence: CASSLGGGSYAKLFF. In DNA form, the CDR3 reads TGTGCCAGCAGCTTAGGTGGGGGCTCCTATGCAAAACTGTTTTTT. The whole variable domain, filled in from reference TRBV7-2 and TRBJ1-4, reads GAGVSQSPSNKVTEKGKDVELRCDPISGHTALYWYRQSLGQGLEFLIYFQGNSAPDKSGLPSDRFSAERTGGSVSTLTIQRTQQEDSAVYLCASSLGGGSYAKLFFGSGTQLSVL.

The rearrangement uses TRBV2 and TRBJ1-4, with 7 bases matching TRBD1. Losses at the gene ends were 11 bases for V and 6 bases for J; bases not matched to a gene: 12. Looked up from germline, CDR1 is SNHLY and CDR2 is FYNNEI. The CDR3 runs to 14 residues. CDR3 residues: CAGSDRVTDEKLFF. Written as DNA, the CDR3 is TGTGCCGGGTCCGACAGGGTTACAGATGAAAAACTGTTTTTT.

The V call is TRBV29-1, the J call TRBJ1-5; D may be TRBD1 (5 bases). The germline V and J ends were trimmed by 6 bases and 3 bases, with 12 bases remaining between them. Germline-derived CDR1 and CDR2 are SQVTM and ANQGSEA. There are 13 residues in the CDR3. The CDR3 sequence: CSVCDSINQPQHF. The CDR3, as DNA: TGCAGCGTCTGCGACAGCATCAATCAGCCCCAGCATTTT.

The chain is built from TRBV7-9 and TRBJ2-7; 10 positions agree with TRBD2. The CDR3 loop spans 17 amino acids. From germline, CDR1 is SEHNR and CDR2 FQNEAQ (reference sequence). The trim removed 1 base at V and 0 bases at J, leaving 6 bases unmatched. The CDR3 protein is CASSLVGSGGSSYEQYF. The CDR3 DNA reads TGTGCCAGCAGCTTAGTGGGTAGCGGGGGGAGCTCCTACGAGCAGTACTTC.

V and J are TRBV3-1 (or the pseudogene TRBV3-2) and TRBJ1-3, with D perhaps matching TRBD1 (5 bases). Deletions cut 4 bases from V and 2 bases from J, with 12 bases between. Germline CDR1 is LGHDT and CDR2 is YNNKEL (reference sequence). This CDR3 is built from 15 residues. CDR3 sequence reads: CASSPRWGTGNTIYF. CDR3 DNA: TGTGCCAGCAGCCCTCGGTGGGGCACTGGAAACACCATATATTTT.

The V gene is TRBV3-1 (or the pseudogene TRBV3-2), the J gene TRBJ2-4, with 9 bases that match TRBD2. J gave up 3 bases and V 5 bases, and 11 bases lay outside the gene matches. The germline V gene has CDR1 LGHDT and CDR2 YNNKEL (reference sequence). The length of the CDR3 is 17 residues. CDR3 nucleotides: TGTGCCAGCAGCGATACGCATAGCGGGGGTGTCAAAAACATTCAGTACTTC. Its translation: CASSDTHSGGVKNIQYF.

CDR3: CASSQTGTMRSSPLHF. The CDR3 DNA reads TGTGCCAGCAGCCAAACAGGGACAATGCGAAGTTCACCCCTCCACTTT. The chain joins TRBV3-1 (or the pseudogene TRBV3-2) to TRBJ1-6; D possibly corresponds to TRBD1 (6 bases). The V end lost 2 bases, the J end lost 9 bases, and 17 bases lay between the germline ends. Germline values: CDR1 LGHDT, CDR2 YNNKEL (reference sequence). CDR3 size: 16 residues.

This rearrangement joins TRBV30 to TRBJ1-5; TRBD1 matches at 7 bases. This CDR3 is built from 15 residues. Germline CDR1 is GTSNPN and CDR2 is SVGIG (reference sequence). With V trimmed by 4 bases and J by 5 bases, 11 bases remained unmatched. CDR3 nucleotides: TGTGCCTGGACCAAAGGGACAGCCAGGGATCAGCCCCAGCATTTT. This codes for CAWTKGTARDQPQHF.

CDR3 amino acids: CASSLQQRVAINEQYF. CDR3 nucleotides: TGTGCCAGCAGCTTACAGCAGCGGGTAGCCATAAACGAGCAGTACTTC. This chain joins TRBV7-2 and TRBJ2-7; a weak D match, TRBD2 (6 bases). The V gene lost 2 bases and the J gene lost 5 bases, with 19 bases spanning the gap. Germline lookup yields CDR1 SGHTA and CDR2 FQGNSA. The CDR3 is 16 residues long.

J is TRBJ2-3 and V is TRBV5-4, with D possibly matching TRBD1 (5 bases). Trimming cost V 3 bases and J 2 bases, with 16 bases left between them. The CDR3 consists of 16 residues. Germline V lookup: CDR1 SGHNT, CDR2 YYREEE (reference sequence). DNA for the CDR3: TGTGCCAGCAGCTGGACCTACAGGTCACCCACAGATACGCAGTATTTT. Translation gives CASSWTYRSPTDTQYF.

The chain has TRBV5-1 and TRBJ2-4; 8 bases match TRBD1. Germline lookup yields CDR1 SGHRS and CDR2 YFSETQ. V was pared by 7 bases and J by 1 base, with 1 base of the junction left unmatched. This CDR3 spans 13 amino acids. Here the CDR3 reads CASRQGAKNIQYF. CDR3 DNA: TGCGCCAGCCGACAGGGGGCCAAAAACATTCAGTACTTC.